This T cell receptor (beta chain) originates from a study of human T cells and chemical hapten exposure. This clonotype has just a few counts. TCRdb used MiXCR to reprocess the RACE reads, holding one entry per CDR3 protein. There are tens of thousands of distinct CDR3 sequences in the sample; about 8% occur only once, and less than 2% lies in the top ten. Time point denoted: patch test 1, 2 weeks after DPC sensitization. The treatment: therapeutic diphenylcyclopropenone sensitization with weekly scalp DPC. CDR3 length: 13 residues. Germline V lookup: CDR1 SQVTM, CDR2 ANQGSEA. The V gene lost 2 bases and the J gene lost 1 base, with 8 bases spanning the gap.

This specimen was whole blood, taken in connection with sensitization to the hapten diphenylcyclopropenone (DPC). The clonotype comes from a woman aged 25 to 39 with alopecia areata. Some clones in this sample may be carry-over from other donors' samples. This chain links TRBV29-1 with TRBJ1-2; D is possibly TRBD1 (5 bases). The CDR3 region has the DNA TGCAGCGTTGAAAGGGGTTTTAACTATGGCTACACCTTC. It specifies CSVERGFNYGYTF.